Listed here are 27 T cell receptor beta chains from one sample, sequenced in a study of blood T cell repertoires in COVID-19. Profiling relied on immunoSEQ multiplex PCR, and the TCRdb table lists in-frame clones only, not all of them. The table lists roughly 410,000 clones, about nine tenths of them singletons. Material: peripheral blood. The source is a woman aged 40 to 49 with COVID-19, enrolled during active disease.

The chain uses TRBV7-2 and TRBJ2-7; 11 bases map to TRBD2. The CDR3 runs 16 residues. Germline V gives CDR1 SGHTA, CDR2 FQGNSA. V was clipped by 1 base and J by 3 bases; unmatched bases: 5. The CDR3 DNA is TGTGCCAGCAGCTTAGGGTCCGGGACTAGCGGCTACGAGCAGTACTTC. It is translated as CASSLGSGTSGYEQYF.

This sequence joins TRBV5-1 and TRBJ1-6; TRBD1 matches 7 bases. J lost 10 bases, V lost 2 bases, and 9 bases had no gene match. The CDR3 spans 15 residues. Looked up from germline, CDR1 is SGHRS and CDR2 is YFSETQ. CDR3 in amino acids: CASSFTTGTESPLHF. For the CDR3, the DNA is TGCGCCAGCAGCTTTACAACAGGGACAGAGTCACCCCTCCACTTT.

The V gene is TRBV3-1 (or the pseudogene TRBV3-2), the J gene TRBJ2-7; 8 bases line up with TRBD2. The V gene end was trimmed by 4 bases and the J gene end by 6 bases; junction bases not matched to a gene: 8. This CDR3 is 14 amino acids long. Germline-derived CDR1 and CDR2 are LGHDT and YNNKEL (reference sequence). The CDR3: CASSLGLTSGEQYF. CDR3 DNA sequence: TGTGCCAGCAGCCTGGGGCTTACTAGCGGCGAGCAGTACTTC.

V and J are TRBV5-6 and TRBJ1-2; a weak D match, TRBD1 (6 bases). The CDR3 loop spans 16 amino acids. V was cut by 2 bases and J by 0 bases, with 14 bases left in between. Germline V CDR1 and CDR2: SGHDT, YYEEEE. The CDR3 nucleotides are TGTGCCAGCAGCTTACCACAGGGTAACCCTAACTATGGCTACACCTTC. As protein: CASSLPQGNPNYGYTF.

The chain links TRBV28 to TRBJ2-5; D gene unclear. CDR1 MDHEN and CDR2 SYDVKM come from the germline V gene. CDR3 length equals 15 residues. V was clipped by 4 bases and J by 3 bases, with 15 bases between them. The CDR3 loop reads CASSSLTGSKETQYF. For the CDR3, the DNA is TGTGCCAGCAGTTCCCTCACCGGGTCGAAAGAGACCCAGTACTTC. Looking up the rest from reference TRBV28 and TRBJ2-5 gives the full variable domain: DVKVTQSSRYLVKRTGEKVFLECVQDMDHENMFWYRQDPGLGLRLIYFSYDVKMKEKGDIPEGYSVSREKKERFSLILESASTNQTSMYLCASSSLTGSKETQYFGPGTRLLVL.

The J gene is TRBJ1-1, the V gene TRBV11-2; no firm D call. Trimming took 3 bases from V and 1 from J, leaving 15 bases between them. This CDR3 region has 16 residues. Germline V CDR1 and CDR2: SGHAT, FQNNGV. DNA of the CDR3: TGTGCCAGCAGCTTTGTTCAGATTGTTGGGAACACTGAAGCTTTCTTT. This codes for CASSFVQIVGNTEAFF.

The J gene is TRBJ2-3, the V gene TRBV19, with 8 bases matching TRBD2. The germline gives CDR1 LNHDA, CDR2 SQIVND (reference sequence). J gave up 1 base and V 8 bases, and 5 bases lay outside the gene matches. The CDR3 has 14 amino acids. Here the CDR3 reads CASSSGGRTDTQYF. The CDR3 nucleotides are TGTGCCAGTTCGTCGGGAGGGCGCACAGATACGCAGTATTTT.

V is TRBV7-3 and J is TRBJ1-1; D is perhaps TRBD1 (5 bases). The CDR3 spans 15 residues. Germline CDR1 reads SGHTA; CDR2 reads FQGTGA. V gave up 1 base and J gave up 4 bases, with 13 bases separating them. The CDR3 region is CASSLKGARPTEAFF. CDR3 DNA: TGTGCCAGCAGCTTAAAAGGGGCTCGACCCACTGAAGCTTTCTTT.

V gene TRBV11-3 combines with J gene TRBJ2-1, with TRBD2 matching 10 bases. CDR1 is SGHNT and CDR2 is YENEEA in the germline V gene. The CDR3 loop spans 16 amino acids. Unmatched junction bases numbered 2, after V lost 0 bases and J lost 3 bases. This chain's CDR3 is CASSLEASGSYNEQFF. Here the CDR3 DNA reads TGTGCCAGCAGCTTAGAGGCTAGCGGGAGCTACAATGAGCAGTTCTTC.

V and J are TRBV19 and TRBJ1-5, with 7 bases identical to TRBD1. CDR3 length: 16 amino acids. CDR1 and CDR2 from the germline V gene are LNHDA and SQIVND (reference sequence). After removal of 5 bases from V and 0 bases from J, the junction contained 7 bases not matched to a gene. The CDR3 spells CASSGQVQYSNQPQHF. For the CDR3, the DNA is TGTGCCAGTAGTGGACAGGTTCAGTATAGCAATCAGCCCCAGCATTTT.

The chain combines TRBV6-1 with TRBJ1-5; D may be TRBD1 (6 bases). Germline V CDR1 and CDR2: MNHNS, SASEGT. This CDR3 is built from 17 residues. Trimming removed 1 base at V and 1 base at J, with 14 bases between. CDR3 region: CASSEVIWQGSNQPQHF. CDR3 sequence (DNA): TGTGCCAGCAGTGAAGTGATTTGGCAGGGGAGCAATCAGCCCCAGCATTTT.

This clone has only a few counts. The chain recombines TRBV7-2 with TRBJ1-4, with D perhaps matching TRBD1 (6 bases). The germline gives CDR1 SGHTA, CDR2 FQGNSA. Trimming left V 4 bases short and J 5 bases short, with 11 bases between. This CDR3 region has 14 residues. This CDR3 reads CASSWTVANEKLFF. CDR3 bases: TGTGCCAGCAGCTGGACAGTGGCCAATGAAAAACTGTTTTTT.

The J gene is TRBJ2-7, the V gene TRBV28; 7 nucleotides line up with TRBD2. CDR1 and CDR2 (germline): MDHEN, SYDVKM. The CDR3 has 15 residues. Losses at the gene ends were 4 bases for V and 4 bases for J; bases not matched to a gene: 10. CDR3: CASSSPPGGAYEQYF. CDR3 in DNA: TGTGCCAGCAGTTCCCCCCCGGGGGGAGCTTACGAGCAGTACTTC.

The rearrangement uses TRBV18 and TRBJ1-1; D unresolved. Trimming removed 3 bases at V and 4 bases at J, with 9 bases between. This CDR3 is built from 13 residues. The germline gives CDR1 KGHSH, CDR2 LQKENI. The CDR3 here is CASSPGHPTEAFF. The CDR3 DNA sequence: TGTGCCAGCTCACCGGGCCACCCCACTGAAGCTTTCTTT.

The V gene is TRBV12-5, the J gene TRBJ2-7; TRBD1 matches 7 bases. CDR3 length equals 14 residues. Per germline, CDR1 LGHNT and CDR2 FRNRAP. V was pared by 5 bases and J by 4 bases, with 8 bases of the junction left unmatched. The CDR3 DNA sequence: TGTGCTAGTGGTACCGGGACAGCCAAATACGAGCAGTACTTC. Protein product: CASGTGTAKYEQYF.

This clone has only one observation. The gene calls are TRBV9 and TRBJ1-5; D is undetermined. CDR1 is SGDLS and CDR2 is YYNGEE in the germline V gene. The CDR3 contains 17 residues. Trimming pared 4 bases from V and 5 bases from J, leaving 22 bases between. CDR3: CASSPGWSPSPHQPQHF. The CDR3 nucleotides read TGTGCCAGCAGCCCTGGTTGGTCCCCCAGTCCTCATCAGCCCCAGCATTTT.

This clone appeared a single time. This chain uses TRBV7-9 with TRBJ2-7; TRBD2 matches at 15 bases. CDR1 and CDR2 from the germline V gene are SEHNR and FQNEAQ (reference sequence). The CDR3 runs to 19 residues. The V gene end was trimmed by 4 bases and the J gene end by 3 bases; junction bases not matched to a gene: 13. The CDR3 DNA follows: TGTGCCAGCAGCTCCTACCGGGGACTAGCGGGGGGAAACCACTACGAGCAGTACTTC. It codes for CASSSYRGLAGGNHYEQYF.

The chain combines TRBV18 with TRBJ1-3; 7 bases fit TRBD1. Germline assignment: CDR1 KGHSH and CDR2 LQKENI. Losses at the gene ends were 2 bases for V and 4 bases for J; bases not matched to a gene: 5. The CDR3 contains 15 residues. CDR3 residues: CASSPVTGFGNTIYF. DNA of the CDR3: TGTGCCAGCTCACCAGTGACAGGGTTCGGAAACACCATATATTTT. Filled out from reference TRBV18 and TRBJ1-3, the complete variable domain reads NAGVMQNPRHLVRRRGQEARLRCSPMKGHSHVYWYRQLPEEGLKFMVYLQKENIIDESGMPKERFSAEFPKEGPSILRIQQVVRGDSAAYFCASSPVTGFGNTIYFGEGSWLTVV.

J is TRBJ1-2 and V is TRBV19; D is ambiguous. The V gene's germline CDR1 is LNHDA and CDR2 SQIVND (reference sequence). The CDR3 length is 13 residues. Trimming cost V 6 bases and J 1 base, with 9 bases left between them. CDR3 sequence: CASSVQSNYGYTF. The CDR3 DNA reads TGTGCCAGTAGCGTACAGAGTAACTATGGCTACACCTTC.

The genes are TRBV5-1 and TRBJ1-2; 9 bases are a match to TRBD1. Losses at the gene ends were 2 bases for V and 3 bases for J; bases not matched to a gene: 8. Germline values: CDR1 SGHRS, CDR2 YFSETQ. The CDR3 sequence is 16 residues long. The chain's CDR3 is CASSFGGTGTDYGYTF. Here the CDR3 DNA reads TGCGCCAGCAGCTTCGGTGGGACAGGGACAGACTATGGCTACACCTTC.

This rearrangement joins TRBV19 to TRBJ2-1, with D possibly matching TRBD2 (7 bases). Trimming left V 3 bases short and J 3 bases short, with 12 bases between. Per the germline V gene, CDR1 is LNHDA and CDR2 is SQIVND (reference sequence). There are 15 residues in the CDR3. The CDR3 bases are TGTGCCAGTAGTATGGGGAGGGGGAACTACAATGAGCAGTTCTTC. This gives the protein CASSMGRGNYNEQFF.

The chain combines TRBV6-6 with TRBJ2-1, with TRBD2 matching 10 bases. CDR3 length equals 16 residues. With 6 bases clipped from V and 9 bases from J, the junction kept 14 bases outside the gene matches. Per germline, CDR1 MNHNY and CDR2 SVGAGI (reference sequence). Here the CDR3 reads CASRRVAGGLTGEQFF. In nucleotides, the CDR3 is TGTGCCAGCAGAAGGGTAGCGGGGGGCCTCACGGGTGAGCAGTTCTTC.

The chain links TRBV6-5 to TRBJ1-1; D unresolved. V was pared by 0 bases and J by 1 base, with 9 bases between. CDR1 MNHEY and CDR2 SVGAGI come from the germline V gene. The CDR3 covers 15 residues. The CDR3 sequence: CASSYSGRSNTEAFF. Written as DNA, the CDR3 is TGTGCCAGCAGTTACTCGGGCAGATCGAACACTGAAGCTTTCTTT.

This chain links TRBV30 with TRBJ2-7; D might be TRBD1 (5 bases). Germline loops: CDR1 GTSNPN, CDR2 SVGIG (reference sequence). This CDR3 spans 14 amino acids. The V end was cut by 1 base, the J end by 3 bases, with 13 bases between. This CDR3 reads CAWSGSDNYYEQYF. In DNA, the CDR3 is TGTGCCTGGAGTGGGTCGGACAATTACTACGAGCAGTACTTC.

This clone was picked up one time. The rearrangement joins TRBV28 to TRBJ2-1; 7 bases agree with TRBD2. The V gene end was trimmed by 5 bases and the J gene end by 5 bases; junction bases not matched to a gene: 18. The CDR3 has 18 residues. CDR1 is MDHEN and CDR2 is SYDVKM in the germline V gene. Here the CDR3 DNA reads TGTGCCAGCAGTCCGTTCCTCCCGGGAGGAACCTTGCACAATGAGCAGTTCTTC. Translated: CASSPFLPGGTLHNEQFF.

The chain is built from TRBV19 and TRBJ2-7, with D maybe TRBD2 (6 bases). Germline V CDR1 and CDR2: LNHDA, SQIVND (reference sequence). Between the trimmed V and J ends, which lost 2 bases and 4 bases, there was a span of 15 bases. CDR3 length: 15 amino acids. This CDR3 is CASSIQEAGPYEQYF. The CDR3 bases are TGTGCCAGTAGTATACAAGAAGCGGGCCCTTACGAGCAGTACTTC.

The gene calls are TRBV30 and TRBJ1-6; the match to TRBD1 covers 9 bases. The CDR3 sequence is 17 residues long. V lost 5 bases, J lost 3 bases, and 11 bases stayed unmatched. Germline loops: CDR1 GTSNPN, CDR2 SVGIG (reference sequence). CDR3 sequence: CAWGIDRGVNYNSPLHF. In nucleotides, the CDR3 is TGTGCCTGGGGAATTGACAGGGGGGTTAACTATAATTCACCCCTCCACTTT.